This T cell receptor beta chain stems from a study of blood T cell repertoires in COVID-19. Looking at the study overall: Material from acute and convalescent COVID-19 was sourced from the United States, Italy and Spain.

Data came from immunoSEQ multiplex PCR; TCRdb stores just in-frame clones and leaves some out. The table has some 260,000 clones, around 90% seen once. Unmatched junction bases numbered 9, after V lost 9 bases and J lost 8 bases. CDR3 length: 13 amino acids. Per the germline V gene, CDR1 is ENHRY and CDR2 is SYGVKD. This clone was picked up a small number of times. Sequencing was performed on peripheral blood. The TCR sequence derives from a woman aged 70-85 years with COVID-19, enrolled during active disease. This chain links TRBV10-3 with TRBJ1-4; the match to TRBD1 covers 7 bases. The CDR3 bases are TGTGCCATATCCGGGACAGAGGGAGAAAAACTGTTTTTT. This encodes CAISGTEGEKLFF.